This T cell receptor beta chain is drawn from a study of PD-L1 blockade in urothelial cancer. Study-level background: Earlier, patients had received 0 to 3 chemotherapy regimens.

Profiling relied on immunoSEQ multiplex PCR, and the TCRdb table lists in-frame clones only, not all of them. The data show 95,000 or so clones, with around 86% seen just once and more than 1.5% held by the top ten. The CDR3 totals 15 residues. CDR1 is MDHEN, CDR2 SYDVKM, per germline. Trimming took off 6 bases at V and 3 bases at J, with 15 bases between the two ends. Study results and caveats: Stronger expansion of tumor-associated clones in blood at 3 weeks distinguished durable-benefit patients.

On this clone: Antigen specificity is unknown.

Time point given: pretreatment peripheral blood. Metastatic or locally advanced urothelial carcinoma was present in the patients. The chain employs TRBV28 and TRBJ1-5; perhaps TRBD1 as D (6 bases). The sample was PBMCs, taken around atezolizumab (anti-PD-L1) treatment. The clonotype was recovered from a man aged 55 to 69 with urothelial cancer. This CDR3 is CASRSGAGVNQPQHF. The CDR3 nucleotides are TGTGCCAGCAGATCAGGGGCGGGTGTCAATCAGCCCCAGCATTTT. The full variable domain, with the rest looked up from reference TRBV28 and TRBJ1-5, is DVKVTQSSRYLVKRTGEKVFLECVQDMDHENMFWYRQDPGLGLRLIYFSYDVKMKEKGDIPEGYSVSREKKERFSLILESASTNQTSMYLCASRSGAGVNQPQHFGDGTRLSIL.